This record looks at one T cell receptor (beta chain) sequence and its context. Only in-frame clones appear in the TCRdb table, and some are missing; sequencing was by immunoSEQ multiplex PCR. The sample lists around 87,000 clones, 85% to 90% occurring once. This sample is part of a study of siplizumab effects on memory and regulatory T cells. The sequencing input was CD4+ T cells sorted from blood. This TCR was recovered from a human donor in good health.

DNA for the CDR3: TGCGCCAGCAGCCAAGATGTAGGATTTGAAGCTTTCTTT. It encodes CASSQDVGFEAFF. The chain carries TRBV4-3 and TRBJ1-1; no reliable D call. Trimming removed 0 bases from V and 7 bases from J, with 9 bases in between. The CDR3 contains 13 residues. Germline V gene sequence: CDR1 LGHNA, CDR2 YSLEER.